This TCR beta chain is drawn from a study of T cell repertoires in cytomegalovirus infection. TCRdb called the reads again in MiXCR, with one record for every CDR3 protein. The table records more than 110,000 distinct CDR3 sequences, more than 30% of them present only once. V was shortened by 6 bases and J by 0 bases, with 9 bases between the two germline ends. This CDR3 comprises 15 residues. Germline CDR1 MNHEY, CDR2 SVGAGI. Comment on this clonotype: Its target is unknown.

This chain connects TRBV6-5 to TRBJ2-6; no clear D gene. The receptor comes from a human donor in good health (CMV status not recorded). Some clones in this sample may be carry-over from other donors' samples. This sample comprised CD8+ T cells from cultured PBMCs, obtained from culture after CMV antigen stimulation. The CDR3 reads CASSPMDSGANVLTF. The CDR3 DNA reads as TGTGCCAGCAGCCCCATGGACTCTGGGGCCAACGTCCTGACTTTC.